This T cell receptor beta chain was found in a study of PD-L1 blockade in urothelial cancer. The sample holds one count of this clone. Germline CDR1 reads SGHRS; CDR2 reads YFSETQ. This CDR3 comprises 20 residues. J was trimmed by 1 base and V by 3 bases; bases with no gene match: 12. Here immunoSEQ multiplex PCR was the method, and the copy in TCRdb shows in-frame clones only, minus some. The data show 45,000 or so clones, with around 83% seen just once and roughly 1.9% held by the top ten. Noted time point: pretreatment peripheral blood. Sequencing used PBMCs, obtained around atezolizumab (anti-PD-L1) treatment. This chain uses TRBV5-1 with TRBJ2-1; 14 bases align to TRBD2. The clonotype was recovered from a middle-aged man with urothelial cancer. Here the CDR3 reads CASSSEGGLAGARSYNEQFF. CDR3 bases: TGCGCCAGCAGCTCGGAGGGGGGACTAGCGGGAGCAAGGTCCTACAATGAGCAGTTCTTC.